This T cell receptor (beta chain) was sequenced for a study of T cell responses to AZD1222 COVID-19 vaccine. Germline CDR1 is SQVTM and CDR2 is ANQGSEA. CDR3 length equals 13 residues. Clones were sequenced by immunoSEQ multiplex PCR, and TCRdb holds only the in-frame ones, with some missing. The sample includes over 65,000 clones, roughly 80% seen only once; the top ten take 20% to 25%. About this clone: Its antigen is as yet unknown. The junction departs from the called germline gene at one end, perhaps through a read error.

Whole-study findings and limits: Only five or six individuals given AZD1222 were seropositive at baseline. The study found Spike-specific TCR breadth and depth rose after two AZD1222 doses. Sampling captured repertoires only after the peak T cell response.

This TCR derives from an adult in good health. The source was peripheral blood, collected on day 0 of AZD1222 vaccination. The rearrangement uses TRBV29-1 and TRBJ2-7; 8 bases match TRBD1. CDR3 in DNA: TGCAGCGTTGTGTCAGGGGGCTCCCACGAGCAGTACTTC. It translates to CSVVSGGSHEQYF.